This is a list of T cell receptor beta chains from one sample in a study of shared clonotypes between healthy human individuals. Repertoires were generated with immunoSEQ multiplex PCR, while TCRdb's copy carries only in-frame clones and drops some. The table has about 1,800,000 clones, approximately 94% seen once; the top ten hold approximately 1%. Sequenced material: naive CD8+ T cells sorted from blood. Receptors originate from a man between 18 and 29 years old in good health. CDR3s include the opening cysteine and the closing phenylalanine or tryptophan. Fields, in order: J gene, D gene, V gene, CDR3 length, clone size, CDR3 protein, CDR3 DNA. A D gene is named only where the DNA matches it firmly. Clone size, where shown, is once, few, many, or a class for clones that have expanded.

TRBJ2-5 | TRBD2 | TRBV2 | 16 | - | CASSEGRGGYQETQYF | TGTGCCAGCAGTGAAGGGCGGGGGGGATACCAAGAGACCCAGTACTTC
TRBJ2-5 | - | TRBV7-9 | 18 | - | CASSLVDAKGPARETQYF | TGTGCCAGCAGCTTAGTCGATGCAAAAGGCCCAGCGAGGGAGACCCAGTACTTC
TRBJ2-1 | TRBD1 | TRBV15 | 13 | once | CATRGTGGDEQFF | TGTGCCACCAGGGGGACAGGGGGCGATGAGCAGTTCTTC
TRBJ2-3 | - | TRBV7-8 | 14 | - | CASSFRVSSDTQYF | TGTGCCAGCAGCTTCAGGGTTTCTTCAGATACGCAGTATTTT
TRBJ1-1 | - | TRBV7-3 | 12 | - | CASSLIVGEAFF | TGTGCCAGCAGCTTAATCGTGGGTGAAGCTTTCTTT
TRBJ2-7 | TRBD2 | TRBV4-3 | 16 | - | CASSPGTSGRDHEQYF | TGCGCCAGCAGCCCTGGGACTAGCGGGAGAGATCACGAGCAGTACTTC
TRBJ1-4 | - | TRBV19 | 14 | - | CASSPRSYNEKLFF | TGTGCCAGTAGTCCCAGGAGCTATAATGAAAAACTGTTTTTT
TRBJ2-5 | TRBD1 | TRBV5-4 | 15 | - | CASSSDDRDGGTQYF | TGTGCCAGCAGCAGCGACGACAGGGATGGTGGGACCCAGTACTTC
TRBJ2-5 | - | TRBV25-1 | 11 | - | CRLRSTETQYF | TGCCGGCTGCGGAGTACGGAGACCCAGTACTTC
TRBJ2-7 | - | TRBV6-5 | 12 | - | CASSYGSREQYF | TGTGCCAGCAGTTACGGTAGCCGCGAGCAGTACTTC
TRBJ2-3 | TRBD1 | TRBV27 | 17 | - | CASSIKSDRVKTDTQYF | TGTGCCAGCAGTATAAAATCCGACAGGGTGAAAACAGATACGCAGTATTTT
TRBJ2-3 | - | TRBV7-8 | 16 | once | CASSLAFRGGTDTQYF | TGTGCCAGCAGCTTAGCGTTCAGGGGCGGCACAGATACGCAGTATTTT
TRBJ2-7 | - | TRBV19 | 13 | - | CASSIGRGSEQYF | TGTGCCAGTAGTATAGGCAGGGGAAGCGAGCAGTACTTC
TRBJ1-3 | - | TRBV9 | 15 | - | CASSVGGRSGNTIYF | TGTGCCAGCAGCGTTGGGGGGCGATCTGGAAACACCATATATTTT
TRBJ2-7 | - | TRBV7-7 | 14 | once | CASPPGKGTYEQYF | TGTGCTAGCCCGCCAGGGAAGGGCACCTACGAGCAGTACTTC
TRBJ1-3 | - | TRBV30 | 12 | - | CAWSRVGNTIYF | TGTGCCTGGAGTCGGGTTGGAAACACCATATATTTT
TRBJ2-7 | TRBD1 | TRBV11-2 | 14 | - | CASSLGAGGYEQYF | TGTGCCAGCAGTCTGGGGGCAGGGGGCTACGAGCAGTACTTC
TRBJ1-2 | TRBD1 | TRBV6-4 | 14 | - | CASSPGTGDYGYTF | TGTGCCAGCAGTCCCGGGACAGGGGATTATGGCTACACCTTC
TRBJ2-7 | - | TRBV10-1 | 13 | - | CASSESLGSEQYF | TGCGCCAGCAGTGAGTCGTTGGGATCCGAGCAGTACTTC
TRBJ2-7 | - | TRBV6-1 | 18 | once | CASSESTGWGSKSDEQYF | TGTGCCAGCAGTGAATCTACGGGTTGGGGGTCGAAGAGCGACGAGCAGTACTTC
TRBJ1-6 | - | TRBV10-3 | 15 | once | CAISEGTDYNSPLHF | TGTGCCATCAGTGAAGGGACCGACTATAATTCACCCCTCCACTTT
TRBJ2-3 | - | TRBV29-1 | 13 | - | CSVEGGYTDTQYF | TGCAGCGTTGAAGGAGGGTATACAGATACGCAGTATTTT
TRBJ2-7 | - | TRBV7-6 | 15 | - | CASSLAQGRSYEQYF | TGTGCCAGCAGCTTAGCGCAGGGCAGGTCCTACGAGCAGTACTTC
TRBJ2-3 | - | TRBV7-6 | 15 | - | CASSALDVSTDTQYF | TGTGCCAGCAGCGCCCTGGACGTCAGCACAGATACGCAGTATTTT
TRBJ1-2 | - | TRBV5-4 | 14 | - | CASSLAGGSYGYTF | TGTGCCAGCAGCTTGGCCGGTGGTTCCTATGGCTACACCTTC
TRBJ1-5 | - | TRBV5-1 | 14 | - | CASSLEGPHQPQHF | TGCGCCAGCAGCTTGGAGGGACCGCATCAGCCCCAGCATTTT
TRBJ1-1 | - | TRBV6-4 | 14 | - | CASSDSGTGTEAFF | TGTGCCAGCAGTGACTCAGGGACGGGCACTGAAGCTTTCTTT
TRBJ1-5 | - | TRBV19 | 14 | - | CASSNPGSNQPQHF | TGTGCCAGTAGTAATCCGGGGAGCAATCAGCCCCAGCATTTT
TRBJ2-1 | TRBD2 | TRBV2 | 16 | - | CASMKTGGGSYNEQFF | TGTGCCAGCATGAAAACAGGCGGGGGCTCCTACAATGAGCAGTTCTTC
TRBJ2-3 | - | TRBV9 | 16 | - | CASSARVDRSTDTQYF | TGTGCCAGCAGCGCCAGAGTGGACAGAAGCACAGATACGCAGTATTTT
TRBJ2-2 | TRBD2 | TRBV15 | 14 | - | CATRGLADTGELFF | TGTGCCACCAGAGGACTAGCGGACACCGGGGAGCTGTTTTTT
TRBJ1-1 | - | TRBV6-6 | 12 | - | CASIGEGVFAFF | TGTGCCAGCATCGGTGAGGGGGTTTTCGCTTTCTTT
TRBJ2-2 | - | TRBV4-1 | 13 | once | CASSHDLTGELFF | TGCGCCAGCAGCCACGATTTGACCGGGGAGCTGTTTTTT
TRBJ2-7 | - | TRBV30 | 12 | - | CAWVGGAYEQYF | TGTGCCTGGGTAGGGGGAGCCTACGAGCAGTACTTC
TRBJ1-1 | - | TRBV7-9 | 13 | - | CASRTWTDLEAFF | TGTGCCAGCAGGACTTGGACCGACCTTGAAGCTTTCTTT
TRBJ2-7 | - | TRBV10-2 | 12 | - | CASRGITYEQYF | TGCGCCAGCAGAGGTATTACCTACGAGCAGTACTTC
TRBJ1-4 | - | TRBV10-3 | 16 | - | CAISEGIQQADEKLFF | TGTGCCATCAGTGAGGGAATCCAGCAGGCGGATGAAAAACTGTTTTTT
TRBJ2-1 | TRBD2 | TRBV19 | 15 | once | CASSLGLAGYNEQFF | TGTGCCAGTAGTTTGGGACTAGCGGGTTACAATGAGCAGTTCTTC
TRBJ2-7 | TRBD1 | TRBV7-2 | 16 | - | CASSSLPGQTAYEQYF | TGTGCCAGCAGCTCCCTACCGGGACAGACAGCCTACGAGCAGTACTTC
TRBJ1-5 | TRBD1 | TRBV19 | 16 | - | CATQGEAAYSNQPQHF | TGTGCCACCCAGGGGGAGGCAGCTTATAGCAATCAGCCCCAGCATTTT
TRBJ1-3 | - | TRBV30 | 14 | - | CAWTRKGSQHTIYF | TGTGCCTGGACTAGGAAGGGATCCCAACACACCATATATTTT
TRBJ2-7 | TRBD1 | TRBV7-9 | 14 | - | CASSFRTGLYEQYF | TGTGCCAGCAGCTTCCGGACAGGACTCTACGAGCAGTACTTC
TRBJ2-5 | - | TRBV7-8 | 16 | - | CASSTRDSLIAETQYF | TGTGCCAGCAGCACCCGGGACTCCCTCATCGCGGAGACCCAGTACTTC
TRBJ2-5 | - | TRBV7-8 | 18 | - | CASSLGYLGSKNQETQYF | TGTGCCAGCAGCTTAGGGTACCTAGGGAGTAAGAACCAAGAGACCCAGTACTTC
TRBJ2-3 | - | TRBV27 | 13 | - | CASSSLPADTQYF | TGTGCCAGCAGTTCCCTTCCCGCAGATACGCAGTATTTT
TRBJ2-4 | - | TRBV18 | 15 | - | CASSPPKGQKNIQYF | TGTGCCAGCTCACCTCCAAAAGGACAGAAAAACATTCAGTACTTC
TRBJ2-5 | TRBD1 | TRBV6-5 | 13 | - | CASSYDREETQYF | TGTGCCAGCAGCTATGACAGGGAAGAGACCCAGTACTTC
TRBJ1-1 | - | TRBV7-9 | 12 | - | CASSSPGSEAFF | TGTGCCAGCAGTTCTCCCGGCTCTGAAGCTTTCTTT
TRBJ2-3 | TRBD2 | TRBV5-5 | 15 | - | CASSATTSGTDTQYF | TGTGCCAGCAGCGCTACGACTAGCGGCACAGATACGCAGTATTTT
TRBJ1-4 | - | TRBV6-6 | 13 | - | CASHPGGYEKLFF | TGTGCCAGCCACCCCGGAGGGTATGAAAAACTGTTTTTT